Listed below are T cell receptor beta chains from one sample, sequenced in a study of blood T cell repertoires in COVID-19. Some clones are missing from TCRdb's copy, which holds only in-frame ones; the method was immunoSEQ multiplex PCR. The sample contains approximately 96,000 clones, roughly 90% of which appear only once. The sequenced material came from peripheral blood. The receptors here all came from a man aged 55-75 years with acute or convalescent COVID-19. Both conserved end residues are trimmed from each CDR3. Clone sizes are given selectively: once, few, many, or a class where the clone is expanded.

J | V | size | CDR3
TRBJ2-5 | TRBV7-3 | - | ASSDSGQETQY
TRBJ1-1 | TRBV9 | - | ASSVTGGRNTEAF
TRBJ2-7 | TRBV9 | - | ASSVEGTAGPYEQY
TRBJ1-3 | TRBV7-9 | - | ASSLLGTRNTIY
TRBJ1-5 | TRBV5-4 | - | ASSLPQGVGQPQH
TRBJ2-1 | TRBV20-1 | - | SAAVRDGQF
TRBJ2-2 | TRBV7-9 | once | ASSLLAGELF
TRBJ2-5 | TRBV5-5 | - | ASSLTGGGETQY
TRBJ2-3 | TRBV18 | - | ASSPEDREGTDTQY
TRBJ2-1 | TRBV9 | once | ASSVDSGSYNEQF
TRBJ2-1 | TRBV5-6 | - | ASSLMAGTIYNEQF
TRBJ2-7 | TRBV28 | - | ATWTGGVYEQY
TRBJ2-2 | TRBV19 | - | ASSRQRHTGELF
TRBJ1-5 | TRBV19 | - | ASGPTGNQPQH
TRBJ2-3 | TRBV9 | - | ASSVVGSGRKDTQY
TRBJ2-7 | TRBV28 | - | ASSLLSGTANPYEQY
TRBJ1-5 | TRBV15 | - | ATSRDGGRNQPQH
TRBJ2-3 | TRBV5-4 | - | ASSLELASTDTQY
TRBJ2-3 | TRBV7-9 | - | ASSQMGQSTDTQY
TRBJ1-5 | TRBV7-9 | - | ASSHEGLNQPQH
TRBJ2-2 | TRBV12-5 | - | ATWRGGNTGELF
TRBJ1-1 | TRBV18 | - | ASSQTGGNTEAF
TRBJ2-1 | TRBV5-1 | once | ASSRMGGGIQSSYNEQF
TRBJ1-3 | TRBV4-1 | - | ASSQDATGGANTIY
TRBJ1-1 | TRBV29-1 | - | SVAGGGDTEAF
TRBJ2-1 | TRBV19 | - | ASSSGLVSYNEQF
TRBJ1-2 | TRBV4-2 | - | ASSRDSYGYT
TRBJ1-1 | TRBV5-1 | - | ASSLHTGNTEAF
TRBJ2-7 | TRBV27 | - | ASSTGHYEQY
TRBJ1-1 | TRBV21-1 | - | ASSKGRVWLNTEAF
TRBJ2-3 | TRBV7-3 | - | ASSPKGLATDTQY
TRBJ2-4 | TRBV7-8 | - | ASSLGGQGSSQY
TRBJ2-5 | TRBV5-1 | - | ASSTGLAGGPVETQY
TRBJ1-4 | TRBV30 | - | AWSFRQGGGEKLF
TRBJ2-2 | TRBV25-1 | - | ASSKRGGRDFGGELF
TRBJ2-3 | TRBV3-1/TRBV3-2 | - | ASSLGAASTDTQY
TRBJ2-7 | TRBV11-1 | - | ASSLPGFSYEQY
TRBJ2-3 | TRBV12-3/TRBV12-4 | - | ASSPRGDTQY
TRBJ2-5 | TRBV7-2 | - | ASSLARDAQY
TRBJ1-1 | TRBV19 | - | ASSVGQGWRAF
TRBJ1-5 | TRBV14 | - | ASSQAPVGQGGLYKQPQH
TRBJ2-2 | TRBV24-1 | few | ATSDSAQDTGELF
TRBJ2-1 | TRBV7-2 | once | ASSLDPQGEAGGYNEQF
TRBJ1-6 | TRBV9 | few | ASSSTSGTGKNSPLH
TRBJ2-7 | TRBV15 | - | ATSRDRVSYEQY
TRBJ2-3 | TRBV6-5 | - | ASKNNLKDTQY
TRBJ2-1 | TRBV4-2 | - | ASSRGSTGEGDEQF
TRBJ2-1 | TRBV19 | - | ASSIGVNNEQF
TRBJ1-2 | TRBV6-2/TRBV6-3 | - | ASSTSGTVDRRAYGYT
TRBJ2-7 | TRBV10-3 | once | ATEGLGGVGEQY
TRBJ2-7 | TRBV6-5 | once | ASSRGDGLYEQY
TRBJ1-1 | TRBV6-5 | - | ASKAGDREAF